The next 17 T cell receptor beta chains were all read from a single sample in a study of T cell clones after liver transplantation. The repertoire was sequenced with immunoSEQ multiplex PCR; TCRdb's copy has only in-frame clones and lacks some. This sample has fewer than 6,000 clones, with over 25% found just once. Alloreactive TCRbeta sequences came from sequencing proliferating CFSE-low cells in the MLR. These receptors' antigens are unknown. The sequencing input was CD4+ T cells from cultured PBMCs. The receptors derive from a human patient who received a liver transplant. T cells may partly derive from the graft donor.

The V gene is TRBV19, the J gene TRBJ2-1; D is ambiguous. The ends were cut back, 3 bases at V and 4 bases at J, with 13 bases in the middle. The CDR3 has 15 residues. Germline V gene sequence: CDR1 LNHDA, CDR2 SQIVND (reference sequence). In DNA, the CDR3 is TGTGCCAGTAGTATCGTGGGCGGACGATACAATGAGCAGTTCTTC. It codes for CASSIVGGRYNEQFF.

This clone was seen a few times. The V call is TRBV11-2, the J call TRBJ1-2; 9 bases line up with TRBD1. The junction had 5 bases not matched to a gene; V was cut back by 1 base and J by 2 bases. CDR1 is SGHAT, CDR2 FQNNGV, per germline. The CDR3 runs 16 residues. This chain's CDR3 is CASSLGTGDANYGYTF. The DNA for the CDR3 is TGTGCCAGCAGCTTAGGGACAGGGGACGCAAACTATGGCTACACCTTC.

A few counts support this clone. Being one base from a much bigger clone, this may be a read error. The V and J genes are TRBV6-1 and TRBJ1-4; D is perhaps TRBD1 (6 bases). CDR1 and CDR2 (germline): MNHNS, SASEGT. CDR3 length: 16 residues. The CDR3 sequence is CASREALSGGREKLFF. The CDR3 coding sequence is TGTGCCAGCAGGGAAGCGCTTTCCGGGGGCAGGGAAAAACTGTTTTTT.

The chain uses TRBV30 and TRBJ2-1; 7 bases map to TRBD2. The trim removed 2 bases at V and 9 bases at J, leaving 7 bases unmatched. The CDR3 length is 13 residues. Germline CDR1 is GTSNPN and CDR2 is SVGIG (reference sequence). The CDR3 coding sequence is TGTGCCTGGAGTAGCGGGGATGTGGGTGAGCAGTTCTTC. Protein sequence: CAWSSGDVGEQFF.

In this sample, this clone is medium-sized. The genes are TRBV5-1 and TRBJ1-2; 8 nucleotides line up with TRBD1. Germline V gene data show CDR1 as SGHRS and CDR2 as YFSETQ. J was trimmed by 7 bases and V by 4 bases; bases with no gene match: 9. The CDR3 sequence is 14 residues long. The CDR3 here is CASSQRQGSSGYTF. DNA for the CDR3: TGCGCCAGCAGCCAACGACAGGGGAGTTCTGGCTACACCTTC.

This clone has more than one count but fewer than ten. This chain links TRBV4-2 with TRBJ1-5; D possibly corresponds to TRBD1 (6 bases). The germline V and J ends were trimmed by 5 bases and 4 bases, with 18 bases remaining between them. The germline V gene encodes CDR1 LGHNA and CDR2 YNFKEQ. There are 16 residues in the CDR3. The CDR3 DNA is TGTGCCAGCAGCGAAACTGGAAGGACAGATAATCAGCCCCAGCATTTT. Amino acid sequence: CASSETGRTDNQPQHF.

V usage is TRBV27 and J usage is TRBJ2-6, with unresolved D. The CDR3 extends over 17 amino acids. Trimming pared 6 bases from V and 1 base from J, leaving 16 bases between. Germline loops: CDR1 MNHEY, CDR2 SMNVEV (reference sequence). DNA of the CDR3: TGTGCCAGCAGCCAACAGCCCAATCTATCTGGGGCCAACGTCCTGACTTTC. Translating gives CASSQQPNLSGANVLTF.

The chain uses TRBV4-1 and TRBJ2-1, with 12 bases matching TRBD1. CDR1 and CDR2 (germline): MGHRA, YSYEKL. CDR3 length equals 22 residues. After removal of 4 bases from V and 5 bases from J, the junction contained 24 bases not matched to a gene. The CDR3 bases are TGCGCCAGCAGCCCGGCTCCGGGACAGGGGGCAGGTGGGGGACTAGTCAACAATGAGCAGTTCTTC. Protein sequence: CASSPAPGQGAGGGLVNNEQFF.

This clone is large within its sample. Other DNA variants within this sample encode the same CDR3. The V call is TRBV6-6, the J call TRBJ1-2; 7 nucleotides line up with TRBD1. The germline V gene encodes CDR1 MNHNY and CDR2 SVGAGI (reference sequence). After removal of 4 bases from V and 5 bases from J, the junction contained 4 bases not matched to a gene. This CDR3 has 13 residues. The DNA for the CDR3 is TGTGCCAGCAGTTGGCAGGGGGGTTATGGCTACACCTTC. This gives the protein CASSWQGGYGYTF.

This clone was detected a few times. A much larger clonotype is one base distant, so this may be a read error. This rearrangement joins TRBV5-4 to TRBJ2-7; no reliable D call. The CDR3 runs to 17 residues. The V end was cut by 4 bases, the J end by 2 bases, with 22 bases between. Germline V lookup: CDR1 SGHNT, CDR2 YYREEE (reference sequence). CDR3 protein: CASSVFKASHSPYEQYF. CDR3 in DNA: TGTGCCAGCAGCGTGTTTAAGGCCTCCCATTCCCCCTACGAGCAGTACTTC.

The chain recombines TRBV28 with TRBJ1-2; 7 bases fit TRBD1. The J segment lost 1 base and the V segment lost 4 bases, leaving 6 bases of the junction unmatched. Looked up from germline, CDR1 is MDHEN and CDR2 is SYDVKM. This CDR3 comprises 15 residues. CDR3 amino acids: CASSSEGGYNYGYTF. CDR3 DNA sequence: TGTGCCAGCAGTTCTGAAGGGGGCTATAACTATGGCTACACCTTC.

This clone was detected only a few times. The chain combines TRBV5-6 with TRBJ2-1; TRBD2 matches at 10 bases. Unmatched junction bases numbered 5, after V lost 0 bases and J lost 2 bases. This CDR3 has 17 residues. Germline CDR1 and CDR2: SGHDT and YYEEEE. The CDR3: CASSLDVAGGPYNEQFF. CDR3 nucleotide sequence: TGTGCCAGCAGCTTGGACGTAGCGGGAGGACCCTACAATGAGCAGTTCTTC.

The chain is built from TRBV28 and TRBJ1-6; D gene unclear. Germline assignment: CDR1 MDHEN and CDR2 SYDVKM. Trimming stripped 4 bases from V and 10 bases from J, with 14 bases between. CDR3 length: 14 residues. CDR3 protein: CASSYTVRSSPLHF. CDR3 bases: TGTGCCAGCAGTTATACAGTGAGGAGCTCACCCCTCCACTTT.

This clone has only a few counts. CDR3 sequence (DNA): TGTGCCAGTAGTATCGAGGGGGCAGGAAAACTGTTTTTT. It translates to CASSIEGAGKLFF. The rearrangement links TRBV19 to TRBJ1-4, with TRBD1 matching over 7 bases. Trimming removed 3 bases from V and 10 bases from J; junction bases left unmatched: 5. CDR3 length: 13 residues. CDR1 and CDR2 from the germline V gene are LNHDA and SQIVND (reference sequence).

V gene TRBV5-4 combines with J gene TRBJ2-5, with TRBD2 matching 11 bases. The V segment lost 6 bases and the J segment 5 bases; nucleotides outside the gene matches: 15. This CDR3 comprises 17 residues. From germline, CDR1 is SGHNT and CDR2 YYREEE (reference sequence). The CDR3 bases are TGTGCCAGCACTCTGTCTCCTACTAGCGGGGGTTGGGAGACCCAGTACTTC. Residues: CASTLSPTSGGWETQYF.

This clone turned up a few times. The genes are TRBV7-4 and TRBJ1-1; D remains unclear. The germline CDR1 and CDR2 sequences are SGHVT and SQSDAQ. V was clipped by 1 base and J by 3 bases, with 9 bases between them. CDR3 length: 14 residues. CDR3 nucleotide sequence: TGTGCCAGCAGCTTAGACCCCACGGACACTGAAGCTTTCTTT. Translated: CASSLDPTDTEAFF.

In regard to this clone: A clone one base away is much larger, so this may be a read error. This sequence joins TRBV14 and TRBJ2-1, with D perhaps matching TRBD1 (6 bases). CDR1 is SGHDN and CDR2 is FVKESK in the germline V gene. This CDR3 region has 13 residues. Here the CDR3 reads CAGSSQQGSEQFF. The CDR3 DNA is TGTGCCGGCAGCTCCCAACAGGGAAGTGAGCAGTTCTTC.